This TCR beta chain derives from a study of T cells in Graves' hyperthyroidism and ophthalmopathy. Amplification targeted TCR beta CDR3 regions from RNA transcripts. The TCR CDR3 first-round RT-PCR relied on the HTBI primer set. TCRdb ran MiXCR on the multiplex PCR reads and lists one entry per CDR3 protein. Of approximately 400,000 distinct CDR3 sequences listed, less than 20% were seen once; the top ten hold approximately 7.5%. In this sample, this clonotype turned up a few times. The germline gives CDR1 WSHSY, CDR2 SAAADI. V was shortened by 7 bases and J by 4 bases, with 17 bases between the two germline ends. This CDR3 spans 15 amino acids.

This rearrangement joins TRBV10-2 to TRBJ1-5; D uncertain. The source material was blood. The origin of this receptor is a woman between 18 and 29 years old with Graves' hyperthyroidism. CDR3 in DNA: TGCGCCAGCACTGCCTCAGGTCGGGATAATCAGCCCCAGCATTTT. Translating gives CASTASGRDNQPQHF.